The present entry profiles one TCR beta chain with its context. Antigen specificity is unknown. The data derive from a study of cytomegalovirus exposure and HLA in healthy donors. About the study: A prior analysis found about 120 million unique TCR beta sequences from 170 million or so T cells.

The primer mix had 60 Vbeta and 13 Jbeta primers. How the authors handled the data: Later, tens of millions of unique TCR beta chains were counted in an analysis, and around 11 million of them were shared. The protocol was immunoSEQ multiplex PCR, while the TCRdb copy is restricted to in-frame clones and leaves out a portion. That table gives V, J and clone size, and the DNA gave D and trimming. The sample has 150,000 to 200,000 clones; roughly 77% are singletons. Points from the study as a whole: Most likely, a cluster of highly shared sequence variants arose as a sequencing artifact. A link between a missense DCLRE1C variant and TCR beta V- and J-gene trimming emerged from a later analysis.

This receptor was obtained from a woman aged 50 to 60 in good health and CMV-seronegative. The sample was PBMCs.

CDR3 DNA sequence: TGTGCCAGCTCACGGACGGGGGTCGGGGAGCTGTTTTTT. Protein product: CASSRTGVGELFF. The J gene is TRBJ2-2, the V gene TRBV7-3; D possibly corresponds to TRBD2 (6 bases). Germline V CDR1 and CDR2: SGHTA, FQGTGA. The CDR3 sequence is 13 residues long. V lost 8 bases and J 7 bases, leaving 14 bases between the germline ends.